This T cell receptor beta chain was retrieved from a study of vaccination and CD4 T cells after COVID-19. The CDR3 runs to 16 residues. With V trimmed by 5 bases and J by 1 base, 8 bases remained unmatched. From germline, CDR1 is SGHTA and CDR2 FQGNSA. This clonotype was detected a few times. What it binds is not known. The treatment here: roughly 10-day PBMC culture with coronavirus spike peptide pools or control peptides (ViraFEST assay). The study, taken as a whole, reports: Going from roughly 21 to 40, median SARS-CoV-2-reactive clonotypes did not rise significantly.

An Oncomine TCR Beta short-read assay was used to sequence the DNA from cultured CD4+ T cells. Via MiXCR, TCRdb re-called the PCR reads, giving one row per CDR3 protein. The table lists approximately 12,000 distinct CDR3 sequences, 60% of them singletons. The TCR sequence derives from a human donor who had recovered from COVID-19. The V and J genes are TRBV7-2 and TRBJ2-5; 9 nucleotides align to TRBD1. Material: CD4+ T cells from blood, cultured in vitro, obtained before SARS-CoV-2 vaccination. DNA for the CDR3: TGTGCCAGCAGCCGCCAGAGGGGACAGGGCCAAGAGACCCAGTACTTC. This translates into CASSRQRGQGQETQYF.